This T cell receptor (beta chain) was captured by sequencing in a study of T cell repertoires in cytomegalovirus infection. Study-wide results and caveats: The ex vivo response was dominated by HLA-C-restricted CMV-specific TCR beta clonotypes.

The CDR3 consists of 17 residues. Between the trimmed V and J ends, which lost 1 base and 0 bases, there was a span of 15 bases. The germline CDR1 and CDR2 sequences are SEHNR and FQNEAQ (reference sequence). A single record per CDR3 protein comes from TCRdb applying MiXCR to the reads. The table records some 600,000 distinct CDR3 sequences, less than 25% of them present only once. On this clonotype: Its antigen is unidentified.

Input material: CD8+ T cells from PBMCs. This sequence was found in a human donor in good health (CMV status not recorded). Some clones in this sample may be carry-over from other donors' samples. This sequence joins TRBV7-9 and TRBJ1-1; weak D call: TRBD1 (5 bases). CDR3 loop: CASSLEPGFGLNTEAFF. CDR3 coding DNA: TGTGCCAGCAGCTTAGAGCCAGGGTTCGGCTTGAACACTGAAGCTTTCTTT.